The rows below give T cell receptor beta chains drawn from one sample of a study of blood T cell repertoires in COVID-19. TCRdb's copy holds only in-frame clones and misses some; the assay was immunoSEQ multiplex PCR. Of roughly 170,000 clones in the sample, roughly 84% were seen once. Sequencing input: PBMCs or T cells enriched from blood (not recorded which). These receptors originate from a man in his sixties who had recovered from COVID-19. The CDR3 runs from the conserved cysteine through the conserved F or W. A D gene is named only where the DNA matches it firmly. The size of a clone is reported for some rows only, either as once, few or many, or as a class for expanded clones.

V gene: TRBV10-3
D gene: .
clone size: .
J gene: TRBJ1-1
CDR3 protein: CAISERGWSMNTEAFF
CDR3 DNA: TGTGCCATCAGTGAGAGGGGGTGGTCAATGAACACTGAAGCTTTCTTT

V gene: TRBV4-1
D gene: TRBD1
clone size: .
J gene: TRBJ2-1
CDR3 protein: CASSQGPGGFNEQFF
CDR3 DNA: TGCGCCAGCAGCCAAGGGCCAGGGGGCTTCAATGAGCAGTTCTTC

V gene: TRBV25-1
D gene: TRBD1
clone size: .
J gene: TRBJ1-1
CDR3 protein: CASSEWGQGGTEAFF
CDR3 DNA: TGTGCCAGCAGTGAATGGGGACAGGGGGGCACTGAAGCTTTCTTT

V gene: TRBV28
D gene: .
clone size: .
J gene: TRBJ1-5
CDR3 protein: CASRGTPVSNQPQHF
CDR3 DNA: TGTGCCAGCAGGGGGACACCTGTCAGCAATCAGCCCCAGCATTTT

V gene: TRBV9
D gene: .
clone size: .
J gene: TRBJ2-1
CDR3 protein: CASSVEGSPSYNEQFF
CDR3 DNA: TGTGCCAGCAGCGTAGAAGGGAGCCCTTCCTACAATGAGCAGTTCTTC

V gene: TRBV11-2
D gene: .
clone size: .
J gene: TRBJ1-2
CDR3 protein: CASSWTALNYGYTF
CDR3 DNA: TGTGCCAGCAGCTGGACTGCCCTTAACTATGGCTACACCTTC

V gene: TRBV7-2
D gene: TRBD2
clone size: .
J gene: TRBJ2-3
CDR3 protein: CASSPSSGNDDTQYF
CDR3 DNA: TGTGCCAGCAGCCCCTCAAGCGGGAATGACGATACGCAGTATTTT

V gene: TRBV29-1
D gene: .
clone size: once
J gene: TRBJ2-1
CDR3 protein: CSVNPYGEQFF
CDR3 DNA: TGCAGCGTTAACCCATACGGGGAGCAGTTCTTC

V gene: TRBV19
D gene: .
clone size: .
J gene: TRBJ2-2
CDR3 protein: CASSIVGLSTGELFF
CDR3 DNA: TGTGCCAGTAGTATAGTGGGCCTGAGCACCGGGGAGCTGTTTTTT

V gene: TRBV4-1
D gene: .
clone size: .
J gene: TRBJ1-6
CDR3 protein: CASSQAEGAGFPLHF
CDR3 DNA: TGCGCCAGCAGCCAAGCCGAGGGCGCGGGATTTCCCCTCCACTTT

V gene: TRBV11-2
D gene: .
clone size: .
J gene: TRBJ1-6
CDR3 protein: CASSLPSYNSPLHF
CDR3 DNA: TGTGCCAGCAGCTTACCGTCCTATAATTCACCCCTCCACTTT

V gene: TRBV7-9
D gene: TRBD2
clone size: .
J gene: TRBJ2-1
CDR3 protein: CASSLARASGNNEQFF
CDR3 DNA: TGTGCCAGCAGCTTAGCAAGGGCTAGCGGAAACAATGAGCAGTTCTTC

V gene: TRBV6-5
D gene: .
clone size: .
J gene: TRBJ2-3
CDR3 protein: CASSFSGLQEDTQYF
CDR3 DNA: TGTGCCAGCAGTTTCTCGGGACTGCAGGAAGATACGCAGTATTTT

V gene: TRBV27
D gene: TRBD2
clone size: .
J gene: TRBJ2-1
CDR3 protein: CASSVRQRGAYNEQFF
CDR3 DNA: TGTGCCAGCAGCGTACGGCAGCGGGGGGCTTACAATGAGCAGTTCTTC

V gene: TRBV18
D gene: .
clone size: .
J gene: TRBJ1-1
CDR3 protein: CASSPVSPNTEAFF
CDR3 DNA: TGTGCCAGCTCACCAGTAAGCCCCAACACTGAAGCTTTCTTT

V gene: TRBV6-6
D gene: TRBD1
clone size: .
J gene: TRBJ1-1
CDR3 protein: CASSYSRAGGIDSVF
CDR3 DNA: TGTGCCAGCAGTTACTCGAGGGCAGGGGGCATTGACAGCGTCTTT

V gene: TRBV6-5
D gene: TRBD1
clone size: .
J gene: TRBJ2-7
CDR3 protein: CASSPGTDVGEQYF
CDR3 DNA: TGTGCCAGCAGTCCGGGGACAGATGTAGGCGAGCAGTACTTC

V gene: TRBV9
D gene: .
clone size: .
J gene: TRBJ2-3
CDR3 protein: CASSSRSYTDTQYF
CDR3 DNA: TGTGCCAGCAGCTCTCGGTCGTACACAGATACGCAGTATTTT

V gene: TRBV5-1
D gene: .
clone size: .
J gene: TRBJ1-6
CDR3 protein: CASSPLGIGGDSPLHF
CDR3 DNA: TGCGCCAGCAGTCCGCTGGGGATCGGGGGGGATTCACCCCTCCACTTT

V gene: TRBV5-1
D gene: TRBD2
clone size: .
J gene: TRBJ2-7
CDR3 protein: CASSQGLAHRDEQYF
CDR3 DNA: TGCGCCAGCAGCCAGGGACTAGCACACCGGGACGAGCAGTACTTC

V gene: TRBV10-3
D gene: TRBD2
clone size: .
J gene: TRBJ2-2
CDR3 protein: CAISESSSGNTGELFF
CDR3 DNA: TGTGCCATCAGTGAGTCGTCTAGCGGTAACACCGGGGAGCTGTTTTTT

V gene: TRBV6-5
D gene: TRBD1
clone size: .
J gene: TRBJ1-1
CDR3 protein: CASSYQRGRNTEAFF
CDR3 DNA: TGTGCCAGCAGTTACCAGAGGGGGCGGAACACTGAAGCTTTCTTT

V gene: TRBV5-4
D gene: TRBD1
clone size: .
J gene: TRBJ2-3
CDR3 protein: CASSLVPQGAPTDTQYF
CDR3 DNA: TGTGCCAGCAGCTTGGTGCCCCAGGGGGCCCCCACAGATACGCAGTATTTT

V gene: TRBV3-1/TRBV3-2
D gene: .
clone size: .
J gene: TRBJ2-7
CDR3 protein: CASSPFSSSEQYF
CDR3 DNA: TGTGCCAGCAGCCCTTTCTCTAGCAGTGAGCAGTACTTC

V gene: TRBV19
D gene: .
clone size: .
J gene: TRBJ2-7
CDR3 protein: CASSPDGGFSQQYF
CDR3 DNA: TGTGCCAGTAGCCCGGATGGCGGATTCTCCCAGCAGTACTTC

V gene: TRBV29-1
D gene: .
clone size: .
J gene: TRBJ1-2
CDR3 protein: CSAHTAPYGYTF
CDR3 DNA: TGCAGCGCCCACACAGCTCCCTATGGCTACACCTTC

V gene: TRBV6-5
D gene: .
clone size: .
J gene: TRBJ1-6
CDR3 protein: CASSYSFSLGSSPLHF
CDR3 DNA: TGTGCCAGCAGTTACTCGTTTTCCTTGGGGAGTTCACCCCTCCACTTT

V gene: TRBV14
D gene: TRBD2
clone size: .
J gene: TRBJ2-1
CDR3 protein: CASSPLGLAGTYNEQFF
CDR3 DNA: TGTGCCAGCAGCCCACTCGGACTAGCGGGAACCTACAATGAGCAGTTCTTC

V gene: TRBV20-1
D gene: TRBD2
clone size: .
J gene: TRBJ2-7
CDR3 protein: CSARLAIEQYF
CDR3 DNA: TGCAGTGCGAGACTAGCAATTGAGCAGTACTTC

V gene: TRBV6-2/TRBV6-3
D gene: TRBD2
clone size: .
J gene: TRBJ2-1
CDR3 protein: CASSPTAGGGQFF
CDR3 DNA: TGTGCCAGCAGCCCTACGGCTGGCGGGGGACAGTTCTTC

V gene: TRBV7-8
D gene: TRBD1
clone size: .
J gene: TRBJ1-6
CDR3 protein: CASSLEGAANNSPLHF
CDR3 DNA: TGTGCCAGCAGCTTAGAGGGGGCGGCTAATAATTCACCCCTCCACTTT

V gene: TRBV6-5
D gene: TRBD1
clone size: .
J gene: TRBJ1-6
CDR3 protein: CASRLDRNSPLHF
CDR3 DNA: TGTGCCAGCAGATTGGACAGGAATTCACCCCTCCACTTT

V gene: TRBV12-5
D gene: TRBD2
clone size: .
J gene: TRBJ2-2
CDR3 protein: CASGLTLTSGRAHTGELFF
CDR3 DNA: TGTGCTAGTGGTTTGACCTTGACTAGCGGGAGGGCCCACACCGGGGAGCTGTTTTTT

V gene: TRBV2
D gene: .
clone size: .
J gene: TRBJ1-5
CDR3 protein: CASSAEQLAPSF
CDR3 DNA: TGTGCCAGCAGTGCTGAGCAGCTAGCCCCAAGTTTT

V gene: TRBV6-5
D gene: .
clone size: .
J gene: TRBJ1-5
CDR3 protein: CASRLQYLSNQPQHF
CDR3 DNA: TGTGCCAGCAGGTTACAGTATCTTAGCAATCAGCCCCAGCATTTT

V gene: TRBV28
D gene: TRBD1
clone size: .
J gene: TRBJ1-3
CDR3 protein: CASGTASSGNTIYF
CDR3 DNA: TGTGCCAGCGGGACAGCAAGCTCTGGAAACACCATATATTTT

V gene: TRBV4-1
D gene: .
clone size: .
J gene: TRBJ1-2
CDR3 protein: CASSTRQVDYGYTF
CDR3 DNA: TGCGCCAGCAGCACGCGACAGGTTGACTATGGCTACACCTTC

V gene: TRBV19
D gene: TRBD2
clone size: .
J gene: TRBJ2-7
CDR3 protein: CATKLAGGAYEQYF
CDR3 DNA: TGTGCCACCAAATTAGCGGGAGGTGCCTACGAGCAGTACTTC

V gene: TRBV6-5
D gene: TRBD1
clone size: few
J gene: TRBJ2-2
CDR3 protein: CATTTGSNTGELFF
CDR3 DNA: TGTGCCACTACGACAGGGTCGAACACCGGGGAGCTGTTTTTT